This entry features one T cell receptor (beta chain) sequence. The record originates from a study of blood T cell repertoires in COVID-19. Assay used: immunoSEQ multiplex PCR; TCRdb lists only in-frame clones, some missing. The sample carries fewer than 200,000 clones, less than 90% recorded once. The source of this sequence is a man aged 55 to 69 with acute or convalescent COVID-19. Sequencing used peripheral blood.

The CDR3 DNA is TGTGCCAGCAGCTTGACTAGATTAGCGAACACCGGGGAGCTGTTTTTT. Protein sequence: CASSLTRLANTGELFF. The chain employs TRBV7-2 and TRBJ2-2, with D possibly TRBD2 on 6 matching bases. The germline V gene encodes CDR1 SGHTA and CDR2 FQGNSA. The CDR3 consists of 16 residues. The V gene lost 3 bases and the J gene lost 0 bases, with 11 bases spanning the gap.